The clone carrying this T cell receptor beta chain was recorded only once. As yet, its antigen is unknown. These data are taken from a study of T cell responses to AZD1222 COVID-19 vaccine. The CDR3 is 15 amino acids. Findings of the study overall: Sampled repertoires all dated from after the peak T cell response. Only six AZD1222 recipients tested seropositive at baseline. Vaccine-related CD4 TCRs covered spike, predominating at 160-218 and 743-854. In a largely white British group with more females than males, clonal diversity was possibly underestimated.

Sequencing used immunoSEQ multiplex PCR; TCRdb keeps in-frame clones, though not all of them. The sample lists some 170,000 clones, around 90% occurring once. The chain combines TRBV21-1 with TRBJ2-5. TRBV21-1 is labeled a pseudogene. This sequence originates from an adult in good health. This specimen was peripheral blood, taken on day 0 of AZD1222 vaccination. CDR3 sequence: CASSVGRSYQETQYF. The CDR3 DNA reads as TGTGCCAGCAGCGTCGGACGGTCGTACCAAGAGACCCAGTACTTC.